These 4 T cell receptor beta chains came from one sample sequenced in a study of cytomegalovirus exposure and HLA in healthy donors. Amplification used 60 Vbeta primers and 13 Jbeta primers. Only in-frame clones appear in the TCRdb table, and some are missing; sequencing was by immunoSEQ multiplex PCR. Of approximately 200,000 clones listed, 75% to 85% are singletons. Input material: PBMCs. The origin of the receptors is a girl between 5 and 17 years old in good health and CMV-seropositive.

The CDR3 nucleotides are TGTGCCAGCAGCGTATCGGCGGGGGGGACAGATACGCAGTATTTT. This codes for CASSVSAGGTDTQYF. The V gene is TRBV9, the J gene TRBJ2-3; the match to TRBD2 covers 9 bases. Germline V gene data show CDR1 as SGDLS and CDR2 as YYNGEE. Unmatched junction bases numbered 3, after V lost 1 base and J lost 3 bases. The CDR3 covers 15 residues.

This chain joins TRBV2 and TRBJ2-1; TRBD2 matches at 13 bases. The CDR3 runs to 15 residues. V was pared by 6 bases and J by 4 bases, with 3 bases of the junction left unmatched. CDR1 is SNHLY and CDR2 is FYNNEI in the germline V gene. The CDR3 DNA is TGTGCCAGCAGCCGGACTAGCGGGGGTTACAATGAGCAGTTCTTC. This gives the protein CASSRTSGGYNEQFF.

The rearrangement joins TRBV4-3 to TRBJ1-6; 11 positions match TRBD1. The length of the CDR3 is 19 residues. Trimming took 0 bases from V and 9 from J; bases not matched to a gene: 13. Germline-derived CDR1 and CDR2 are LGHNA and YSLEER. The CDR3 nucleotides read TGCGCCAGCAGCCAAGAGCGGGTACGGACAGGGGGCTCGGTTTCACCCCTCCACTTT. Amino acid sequence: CASSQERVRTGGSVSPLHF.

The chain recombines TRBV6-6 with TRBJ1-4; 9 bases are shared with TRBD1. Germline V gives CDR1 MNHNY, CDR2 SVGAGI (reference sequence). This CDR3 spans 15 amino acids. Trimming removed 8 bases from V and 3 bases from J; junction bases left unmatched: 7. The CDR3 sequence is CASVNRGHSNEKLFF. The CDR3 bases are TGTGCCAGCGTAAACAGGGGGCATTCTAATGAAAAACTGTTTTTT.